The following is a T cell receptor (beta chain) sequence with its context. The antigen remains unidentified. The PCR used 60 Vbeta and 13 Jbeta primers. Data came from immunoSEQ multiplex PCR; TCRdb stores just in-frame clones and leaves some out. The table has about 69,000 clones, around 72% seen once; the top ten hold 12% to 15%. The entry originates in a study of cytomegalovirus exposure and HLA in healthy donors. General study points: It has been reported that TCR beta sequences accurately predicted the HLA-A and HLA-B alleles of most subjects.

J lost 3 bases, V lost 6 bases, and 6 bases had no gene match. This CDR3 has 15 residues. CDR1 is SGHTA, CDR2 FQGNSA, per germline. This TCR came from a male donor in good health and CMV-seropositive. The sequencing input was PBMCs. V gene TRBV7-2 combines with J gene TRBJ2-3, with 10 bases aligning to TRBD1. The CDR3 region is CASRGGQGRTDTQYF. CDR3 bases: TGTGCCAGCAGGGGGGGACAGGGGAGGACAGATACGCAGTATTTT.